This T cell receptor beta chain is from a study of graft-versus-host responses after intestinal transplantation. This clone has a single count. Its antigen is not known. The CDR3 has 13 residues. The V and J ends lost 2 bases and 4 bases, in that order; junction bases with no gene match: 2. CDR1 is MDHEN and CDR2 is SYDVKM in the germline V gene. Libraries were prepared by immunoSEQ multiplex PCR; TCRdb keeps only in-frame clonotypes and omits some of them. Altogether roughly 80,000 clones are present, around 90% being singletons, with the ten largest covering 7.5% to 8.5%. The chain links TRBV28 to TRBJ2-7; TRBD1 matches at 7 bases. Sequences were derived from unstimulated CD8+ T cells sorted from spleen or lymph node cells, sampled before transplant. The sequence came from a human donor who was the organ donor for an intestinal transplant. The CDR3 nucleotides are TGTGCCAGCAGTTTAGAGGGGGCTTACGAGCAGTACTTC. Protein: CASSLEGAYEQYF.